A selection of T cell receptor beta chains follows, all from one sample in a study of blood T cell repertoires in COVID-19. Sequenced by immunoSEQ multiplex PCR; TCRdb stores in-frame clones only, minus some. The sample includes about 160,000 clones, just under 90% of them seen just once. Sample: peripheral blood. The receptor set was obtained from a woman aged 70-85 years with COVID-19, enrolled during active disease. Both conserved end residues are part of each CDR3. Each record gives: D gene, J gene, V gene, clone size, CDR3 DNA, CDR3 protein. D genes are given only for firm matches. Expanded clones get a size class; other rows say once, few or many, or leave the size out.

D gene: TRBD1
J gene: TRBJ2-5
V gene: TRBV5-6
clone size: NA
CDR3 DNA: TGTGCCAGCAGCGAGACAGGGGGCTGGGAGACCCAGTACTTC
CDR3 protein: CASSETGGWETQYF

D gene: NA
J gene: TRBJ1-5
V gene: TRBV15
clone size: once
CDR3 DNA: TGTGCCACCAGCAGGTACAGGGAGGGCAGCAATCAGCCCCAGCATTTT
CDR3 protein: CATSRYREGSNQPQHF

D gene: TRBD1
J gene: TRBJ2-7
V gene: TRBV18
clone size: NA
CDR3 DNA: TGTGCCAGCTCCCAGACAGGGGACGACGAGCAGTACTTC
CDR3 protein: CASSQTGDDEQYF

D gene: TRBD1
J gene: TRBJ2-2
V gene: TRBV5-1
clone size: once
CDR3 DNA: TGCGCCAGCAGCTTGGGGCAGGGGGCCTCCGGGGAGCTGTTTTTT
CDR3 protein: CASSLGQGASGELFF

D gene: NA
J gene: TRBJ2-2
V gene: TRBV5-1
clone size: NA
CDR3 DNA: TGCGCCAGCAGTTTTACCAGGAACACCGGGGAGCTGTTTTTT
CDR3 protein: CASSFTRNTGELFF

D gene: NA
J gene: TRBJ1-4
V gene: TRBV4-1
clone size: NA
CDR3 DNA: TGCGCCAGCAGCCCTAGGACAGCGTCCGAAAAACTGTTTTTT
CDR3 protein: CASSPRTASEKLFF

D gene: NA
J gene: TRBJ1-1
V gene: TRBV6-5
clone size: NA
CDR3 DNA: TGTGCCAGCAGTTACCTTAACGGTGTTGAAGCTTTCTTT
CDR3 protein: CASSYLNGVEAFF

D gene: NA
J gene: TRBJ2-5
V gene: TRBV5-1
clone size: NA
CDR3 DNA: TGCGCCAGCAGCCTACCAAGTGAGACCCAGTACTTC
CDR3 protein: CASSLPSETQYF

D gene: TRBD2
J gene: TRBJ2-7
V gene: TRBV5-1
clone size: NA
CDR3 DNA: TGCGCCAGCAGCTTGCGTCTAGCGGGGGCCTACGAGCAGTACTTC
CDR3 protein: CASSLRLAGAYEQYF

D gene: TRBD1
J gene: TRBJ2-1
V gene: TRBV3-1/TRBV3-2
clone size: NA
CDR3 DNA: TGTGCCAGCAGCCAAGACAGGGGGCCATACAATGAGCAGTTCTTC
CDR3 protein: CASSQDRGPYNEQFF

D gene: NA
J gene: TRBJ2-3
V gene: TRBV7-9
clone size: NA
CDR3 DNA: TGTGCCAGCGGGGTGCGGGCGGGCACAGATACGCAGTATTTT
CDR3 protein: CASGVRAGTDTQYF

D gene: NA
J gene: TRBJ1-1
V gene: TRBV28
clone size: once
CDR3 DNA: TGTGCCAGCAGTTTTTCCGTGAACACTGAAGCTTTCTTT
CDR3 protein: CASSFSVNTEAFF

D gene: NA
J gene: TRBJ1-3
V gene: TRBV7-2
clone size: NA
CDR3 DNA: TGTGCCAGCAGCGATCGGACAGTGAGCTCTGGAAACACCATATATTTT
CDR3 protein: CASSDRTVSSGNTIYF

D gene: TRBD1
J gene: TRBJ1-4
V gene: TRBV28
clone size: NA
CDR3 DNA: TGTGCCATTGGACAGGCTGAAAAACTGTTTTTT
CDR3 protein: CAIGQAEKLFF

D gene: NA
J gene: TRBJ2-2
V gene: TRBV4-1
clone size: NA
CDR3 DNA: TGCGCCAGCAGCCAAGTATGGGCAGGGGCGAACGGGGAGCTGTTTTTT
CDR3 protein: CASSQVWAGANGELFF

D gene: TRBD1
J gene: TRBJ2-2
V gene: TRBV18
clone size: NA
CDR3 DNA: TGTGCCAGCTCACCAGGGACAGGGGGACTAGGAGGTCACACCGGGGAGCTGTTTTTT
CDR3 protein: CASSPGTGGLGGHTGELFF

D gene: TRBD2
J gene: TRBJ2-7
V gene: TRBV27
clone size: few
CDR3 DNA: TGTGCCAGCAGTTTAGGGGGCCTAGCGGGCTACGAGCAGTACTTC
CDR3 protein: CASSLGGLAGYEQYF

D gene: NA
J gene: TRBJ2-7
V gene: TRBV5-1
clone size: NA
CDR3 DNA: TGCGCCAGCAGCTTACAGGATCACTCCTACGAGCAGTACTTC
CDR3 protein: CASSLQDHSYEQYF

D gene: TRBD1
J gene: TRBJ1-4
V gene: TRBV3-1/TRBV3-2
clone size: NA
CDR3 DNA: TGTGCCAGCAGCCAACATCATGGAGGGCTAACAGGGGGATTGGAAAAACTGTTTTTT
CDR3 protein: CASSQHHGGLTGGLEKLFF

D gene: TRBD1
J gene: TRBJ1-4
V gene: TRBV5-4
clone size: few
CDR3 DNA: TGTGCCAGCAGCTTGGGGGACAGCCTTAATGAAAAACTGTTTTTT
CDR3 protein: CASSLGDSLNEKLFF

D gene: TRBD1
J gene: TRBJ1-5
V gene: TRBV28
clone size: NA
CDR3 DNA: TGTGCCAGCAGTTTTACGGGACAGGGCCAAGGAGGTGGGCCCCAGCATTTT
CDR3 protein: CASSFTGQGQGGGPQHF

D gene: NA
J gene: TRBJ2-5
V gene: TRBV29-1
clone size: NA
CDR3 DNA: TGCAGCTTGTTCGGAGCGGGAGAGACCCAGTACTTC
CDR3 protein: CSLFGAGETQYF

D gene: NA
J gene: TRBJ2-2
V gene: TRBV3-1/TRBV3-2
clone size: NA
CDR3 DNA: TGTGCCAGCAGGGGGCCGGCGAGCGGGGAGCTGTTTTTT
CDR3 protein: CASRGPASGELFF

D gene: NA
J gene: TRBJ1-5
V gene: TRBV5-4
clone size: NA
CDR3 DNA: TGTGCCAGCAGCTTGGACACCCAGGGCCAGCCCCAGCATTTT
CDR3 protein: CASSLDTQGQPQHF

D gene: TRBD1
J gene: TRBJ1-1
V gene: TRBV28
clone size: NA
CDR3 DNA: TGTGCCAGCAGTTCAAGCCGGGACAGGGGGAGAGAGGCTTTCTTT
CDR3 protein: CASSSSRDRGREAFF

D gene: NA
J gene: TRBJ1-1
V gene: TRBV6-5
clone size: NA
CDR3 DNA: TGTGCCAGCAGCCTCGACAGACAGAACACTGAAGCTTTCTTT
CDR3 protein: CASSLDRQNTEAFF

D gene: TRBD1
J gene: TRBJ2-5
V gene: TRBV5-6
clone size: NA
CDR3 DNA: TGTGCCAGCAGCTCCGACAGGGGGCTCCAAGAGACCCAGTACTTC
CDR3 protein: CASSSDRGLQETQYF

D gene: TRBD2
J gene: TRBJ2-1
V gene: TRBV19
clone size: NA
CDR3 DNA: TGTGCCAGTAGCCCATGGGGGGGGGCCTACAATGAGCAGTTCTTC
CDR3 protein: CASSPWGGAYNEQFF

D gene: TRBD2
J gene: TRBJ2-1
V gene: TRBV6-5
clone size: NA
CDR3 DNA: TGTGCCACAAATCCTAGCGGGGGCGACAATGAGCAGTTCTTC
CDR3 protein: CATNPSGGDNEQFF

D gene: TRBD1
J gene: TRBJ2-7
V gene: TRBV7-9
clone size: NA
CDR3 DNA: TGTGCCAGCAGCCCTAGGACAGGCCCACCCTACGAGCAGTACTTC
CDR3 protein: CASSPRTGPPYEQYF

D gene: NA
J gene: TRBJ1-1
V gene: TRBV6-1
clone size: NA
CDR3 DNA: TGTGCCAGCAGTGAATCTGGTTCGGGGGGTACTGAAGCTTTCTTT
CDR3 protein: CASSESGSGGTEAFF

D gene: NA
J gene: TRBJ1-2
V gene: TRBV2
clone size: NA
CDR3 DNA: TGTGCCAGCAGTGAACGGGGGGCTAAGAACTATGGCTACACCTTC
CDR3 protein: CASSERGAKNYGYTF

D gene: TRBD2
J gene: TRBJ2-3
V gene: TRBV3-1/TRBV3-2
clone size: NA
CDR3 DNA: TGTGCCAGCAGACCGTTCGGGACGGGGGGGCGAGACACAGATACGCAGTATTTT
CDR3 protein: CASRPFGTGGRDTDTQYF

D gene: NA
J gene: TRBJ1-1
V gene: TRBV5-1
clone size: NA
CDR3 DNA: TGCGCCAGCAGCCCGGCGGGCCCCAACACTGAAGCTTTCTTT
CDR3 protein: CASSPAGPNTEAFF

D gene: NA
J gene: TRBJ1-1
V gene: TRBV28
clone size: NA
CDR3 DNA: TGTGCCAGCACCTTCCCGTGGGCAAACACTGAAGCTTTCTTT
CDR3 protein: CASTFPWANTEAFF

D gene: TRBD2
J gene: TRBJ2-1
V gene: TRBV5-5
clone size: NA
CDR3 DNA: TGTGCCAGCAGCTTTATAGGAGCGGGGGGTAATGAGCAGTTCTTC
CDR3 protein: CASSFIGAGGNEQFF

D gene: NA
J gene: TRBJ2-3
V gene: TRBV6-5
clone size: NA
CDR3 DNA: TGTGCCAGCAGTTACCGGGGGAACACGGGGGTCCCTACGCAGTATTTT
CDR3 protein: CASSYRGNTGVPTQYF

D gene: NA
J gene: TRBJ2-1
V gene: TRBV30
clone size: NA
CDR3 DNA: TGTGCCTATGGGAGGGGGTACTCCTACAATGAGCAGTTCTTC
CDR3 protein: CAYGRGYSYNEQFF

D gene: TRBD2
J gene: TRBJ2-1
V gene: TRBV30
clone size: NA
CDR3 DNA: TGTGCCTGGAGACCGGGACTAGCAGGGGTTGAGCAGTTCTTC
CDR3 protein: CAWRPGLAGVEQFF

D gene: NA
J gene: TRBJ1-1
V gene: TRBV5-5
clone size: NA
CDR3 DNA: TGTGCCAGCAGTACGACTTATAACACTGAAGCTTTCTTT
CDR3 protein: CASSTTYNTEAFF

D gene: TRBD1
J gene: TRBJ2-7
V gene: TRBV11-1
clone size: many
CDR3 DNA: TGTGCCAGCAGCCGGGACAGTTACGAGCAGTACTTC
CDR3 protein: CASSRDSYEQYF

D gene: NA
J gene: TRBJ1-6
V gene: TRBV6-5
clone size: few
CDR3 DNA: TGTGCCAGCAATGGGAGCAGAAATTCACCCCTCCACTTT
CDR3 protein: CASNGSRNSPLHF

D gene: TRBD1
J gene: TRBJ2-2
V gene: TRBV30
clone size: NA
CDR3 DNA: TGTGCCGGAGATTCCGGGACAGGGGCCTCTTGGGAGCTGTTTTTT
CDR3 protein: CAGDSGTGASWELFF

D gene: NA
J gene: TRBJ2-2
V gene: TRBV19
clone size: few
CDR3 DNA: TGTGCCAGTAGTATAGGAGGGACAACGAACACCGGGGAGCTGTTTTTT
CDR3 protein: CASSIGGTTNTGELFF

D gene: NA
J gene: TRBJ1-1
V gene: TRBV6-5
clone size: NA
CDR3 DNA: TGTGCCAGCAGGAGGGGGGGCAGGTACACTGAAGCTTTCTTT
CDR3 protein: CASRRGGRYTEAFF

D gene: NA
J gene: TRBJ1-2
V gene: TRBV6-2/TRBV6-3
clone size: NA
CDR3 DNA: TGTGCCAGCAGTTACATGGGGCTAGGCTATGGCTACACCTTC
CDR3 protein: CASSYMGLGYGYTF

D gene: TRBD1
J gene: TRBJ1-5
V gene: TRBV5-1
clone size: NA
CDR3 DNA: TGCGCCAGCAGCTACGGGACAGATAATCAGCCCCAGCATTTT
CDR3 protein: CASSYGTDNQPQHF

D gene: TRBD2
J gene: TRBJ2-3
V gene: TRBV11-2
clone size: NA
CDR3 DNA: TGTGCCAGCAGCTCCGGGACTAGCGGGCCCACAGATACGCAGTATTTT
CDR3 protein: CASSSGTSGPTDTQYF

D gene: TRBD2
J gene: TRBJ2-5
V gene: TRBV11-2
clone size: NA
CDR3 DNA: TGTGCCAGCAGCTCTCGGGCCCCGAGGGTAGCGGGGGTTGAGACCCAGTACTTC
CDR3 protein: CASSSRAPRVAGVETQYF

D gene: TRBD1
J gene: TRBJ2-6
V gene: TRBV19
clone size: NA
CDR3 DNA: TGTGCCAGTAGTACCCGGGACAGGGGCTCTGGGGCCAACGTCCTGACTTTC
CDR3 protein: CASSTRDRGSGANVLTF

D gene: NA
J gene: TRBJ1-6
V gene: TRBV29-1
clone size: NA
CDR3 DNA: TGCAGCGTTTCCGCCCCCGGAGGAAGTTCACCCCTCCACTTT
CDR3 protein: CSVSAPGGSSPLHF

D gene: TRBD1
J gene: TRBJ2-1
V gene: TRBV19
clone size: NA
CDR3 DNA: TGTGCCAGTAGTATTCGGCAGGGGGTTTTCTTC
CDR3 protein: CASSIRQGVFF

D gene: TRBD1
J gene: TRBJ2-1
V gene: TRBV18
clone size: few
CDR3 DNA: TGTGCCAGCTCACCACCAGGGACAGGACTACTTGGGGACCCCGGTTACAATGAGCAGTTCTTC
CDR3 protein: CASSPPGTGLLGDPGYNEQFF

D gene: NA
J gene: TRBJ2-2
V gene: TRBV7-2
clone size: NA
CDR3 DNA: TGTGCCAGCAGCTTAGGCACGGAGACCGGGGAGCTGTTTTTT
CDR3 protein: CASSLGTETGELFF

D gene: NA
J gene: TRBJ2-2
V gene: TRBV2
clone size: NA
CDR3 DNA: TGTGCCAGCAGTGAAGCGCTAGGCTTCACCGGGGAGCTGTTTTTT
CDR3 protein: CASSEALGFTGELFF

D gene: NA
J gene: TRBJ1-2
V gene: TRBV6-5
clone size: NA
CDR3 DNA: TGTGCCAGCTTAACACCGGAGGAAAACTATGGCTACACCTTC
CDR3 protein: CASLTPEENYGYTF

D gene: TRBD2
J gene: TRBJ2-2
V gene: TRBV5-1
clone size: NA
CDR3 DNA: TGCGCCAGCAGCCTTAGCGGGGGGTACACCGGGGAGCTGTTTTTT
CDR3 protein: CASSLSGGYTGELFF

D gene: NA
J gene: TRBJ1-1
V gene: TRBV27
clone size: NA
CDR3 DNA: TGTGCCAGCAGTTTTAGGATACAAGGGGCGAGATCGGCTGAAGCTTTCTTT
CDR3 protein: CASSFRIQGARSAEAFF

D gene: TRBD1
J gene: TRBJ1-3
V gene: TRBV5-1
clone size: once
CDR3 DNA: TGCGCCAGCAGCTTGGGGCCCCAGAAAGGACAGGGAGTAACCAACACCATATATTTT
CDR3 protein: CASSLGPQKGQGVTNTIYF